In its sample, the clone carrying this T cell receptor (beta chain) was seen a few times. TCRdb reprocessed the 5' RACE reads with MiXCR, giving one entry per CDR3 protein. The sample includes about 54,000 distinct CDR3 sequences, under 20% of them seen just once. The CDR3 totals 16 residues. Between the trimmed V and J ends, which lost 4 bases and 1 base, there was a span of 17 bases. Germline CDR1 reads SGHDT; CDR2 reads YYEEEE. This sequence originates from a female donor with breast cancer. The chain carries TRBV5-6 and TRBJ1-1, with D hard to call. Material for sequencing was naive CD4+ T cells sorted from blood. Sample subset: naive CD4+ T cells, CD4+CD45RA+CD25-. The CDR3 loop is CASSIDPYPGNTEAFF. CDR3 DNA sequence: TGTGCCAGCAGCATTGACCCTTACCCGGGGAACACTGAAGCTTTCTTT.